The T cell receptor (beta chain) under discussion was sequenced for a study of T-cell memory formation after mild COVID-19. This clonotype has only a few counts. TCRdb re-derived calls from the 5' RACE reads in MiXCR, one entry per CDR3 protein. The sample carries some 310,000 distinct CDR3 sequences, 20% recorded once. V trimming: 1 base; J trimming: 4 bases; junction bases outside the gene matches: 3. CDR1 is LGHNA and CDR2 is YSLEER in the germline V gene. The CDR3 spans 16 residues. Sequencing input: PBMCs or a T cell subset sorted from them (not recorded which). The chain carries TRBV4-3 and TRBJ2-3; 12 bases match TRBD2. This TCR derives from a man younger than 30 who had mild COVID-19 (a few samples of this study predate the infection). Cell type and time point are not known. The CDR3 spells CASSQGTSGVSDTQYF. The CDR3 DNA reads as TGCGCCAGCAGCCAAGGGACTAGCGGGGTCTCAGATACGCAGTATTTT.